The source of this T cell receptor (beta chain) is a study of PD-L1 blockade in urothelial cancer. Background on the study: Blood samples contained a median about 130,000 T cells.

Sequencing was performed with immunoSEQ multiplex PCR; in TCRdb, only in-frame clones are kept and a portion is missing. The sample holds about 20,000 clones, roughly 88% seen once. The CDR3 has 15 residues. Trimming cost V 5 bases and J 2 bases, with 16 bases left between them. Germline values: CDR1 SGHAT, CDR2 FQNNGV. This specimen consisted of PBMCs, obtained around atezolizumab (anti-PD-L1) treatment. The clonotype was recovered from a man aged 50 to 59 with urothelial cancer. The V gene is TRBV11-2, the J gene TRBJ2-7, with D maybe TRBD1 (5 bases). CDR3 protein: CASSLQDGQTYEQYF. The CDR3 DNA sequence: TGTGCCAGCAGCCTCCAGGACGGACAAACCTACGAGCAGTACTTC.